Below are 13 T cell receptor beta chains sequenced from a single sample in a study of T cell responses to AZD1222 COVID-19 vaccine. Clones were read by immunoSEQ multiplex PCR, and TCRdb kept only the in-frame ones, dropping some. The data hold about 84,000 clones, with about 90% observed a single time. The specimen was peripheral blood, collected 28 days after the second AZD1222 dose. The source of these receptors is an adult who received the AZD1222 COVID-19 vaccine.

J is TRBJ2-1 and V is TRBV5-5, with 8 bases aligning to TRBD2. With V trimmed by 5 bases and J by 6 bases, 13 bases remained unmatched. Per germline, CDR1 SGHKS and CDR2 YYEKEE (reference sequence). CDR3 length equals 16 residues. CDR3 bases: TGTGCCAGCAGGCTCCCGGGACTAGGCAGGAGCAATGAGCAGTTCTTC. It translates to CASRLPGLGRSNEQFF.

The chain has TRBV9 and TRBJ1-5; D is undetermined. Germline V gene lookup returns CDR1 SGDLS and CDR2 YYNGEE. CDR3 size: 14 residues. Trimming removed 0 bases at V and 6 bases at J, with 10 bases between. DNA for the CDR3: TGTGCCAGCAGCGTAGCCCCAACTCCTCAGCCCCAGCATTTT. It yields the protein CASSVAPTPQPQHF.

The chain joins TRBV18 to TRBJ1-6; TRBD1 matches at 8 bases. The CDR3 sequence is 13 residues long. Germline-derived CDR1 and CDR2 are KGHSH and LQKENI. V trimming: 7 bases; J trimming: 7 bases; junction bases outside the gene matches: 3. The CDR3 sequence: CASYRDRNSPLHF. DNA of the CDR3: TGTGCCAGCTACCGGGACAGGAATTCACCCCTCCACTTT.

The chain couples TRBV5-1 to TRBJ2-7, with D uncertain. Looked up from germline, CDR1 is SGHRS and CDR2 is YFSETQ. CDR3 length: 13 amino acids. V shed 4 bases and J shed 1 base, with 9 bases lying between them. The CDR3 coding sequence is TGCGCCAGCAGCCCCTCGGGTTCCTACGAGCAGTACTTC. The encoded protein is CASSPSGSYEQYF.

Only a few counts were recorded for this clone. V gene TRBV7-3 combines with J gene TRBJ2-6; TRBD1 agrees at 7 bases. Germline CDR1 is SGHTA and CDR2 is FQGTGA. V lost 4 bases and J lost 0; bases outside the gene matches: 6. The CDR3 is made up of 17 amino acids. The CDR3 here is CASSSRGTASGANVLTF. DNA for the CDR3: TGTGCCAGCAGCTCCAGGGGGACCGCCTCTGGGGCCAACGTCCTGACTTTC.

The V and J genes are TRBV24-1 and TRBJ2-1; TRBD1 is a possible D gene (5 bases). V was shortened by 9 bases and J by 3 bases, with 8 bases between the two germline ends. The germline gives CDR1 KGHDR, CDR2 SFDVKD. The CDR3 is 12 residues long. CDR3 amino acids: CATQDNYNEQFF. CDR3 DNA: TGTGCCACCCAGGACAACTACAATGAGCAGTTCTTC.

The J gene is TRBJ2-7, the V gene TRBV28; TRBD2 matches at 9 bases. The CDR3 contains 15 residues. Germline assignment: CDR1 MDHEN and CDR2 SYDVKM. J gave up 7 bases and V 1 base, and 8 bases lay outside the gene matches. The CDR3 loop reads CASSLLAGGPEEQYF. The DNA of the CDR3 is TGTGCCAGCAGTTTATTGGCGGGAGGGCCGGAGGAGCAGTACTTC.

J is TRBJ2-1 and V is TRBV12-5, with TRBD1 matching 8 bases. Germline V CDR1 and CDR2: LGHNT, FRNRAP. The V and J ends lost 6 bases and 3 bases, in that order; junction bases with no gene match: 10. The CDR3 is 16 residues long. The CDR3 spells CASGQSPGGSYNEQFF. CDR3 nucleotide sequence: TGTGCTAGTGGCCAATCCCCAGGGGGCAGCTACAATGAGCAGTTCTTC.

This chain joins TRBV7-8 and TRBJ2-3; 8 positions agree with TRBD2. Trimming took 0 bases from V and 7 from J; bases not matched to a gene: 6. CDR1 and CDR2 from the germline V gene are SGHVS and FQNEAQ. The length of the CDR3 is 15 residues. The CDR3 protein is CASSLAGGAGHTQYF. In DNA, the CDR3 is TGTGCCAGCAGCTTAGCCGGGGGGGCCGGACATACGCAGTATTTT. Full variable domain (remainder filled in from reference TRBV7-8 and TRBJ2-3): GAGVSQSPRYKVAKRGQDVALRCDPISGHVSLFWYQQALGQGPEFLTYFQNEAQLDKSGLPSDRFFAERPEGSVSTLKIQRTQQEDSAVYLCASSLAGGAGHTQYFGPGTRLTVL.

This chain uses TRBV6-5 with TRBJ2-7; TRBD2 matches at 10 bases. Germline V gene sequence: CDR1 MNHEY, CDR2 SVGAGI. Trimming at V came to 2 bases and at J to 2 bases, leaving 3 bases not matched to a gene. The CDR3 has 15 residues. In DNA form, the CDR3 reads TGTGCCAGCAGTTACGCACTAGCGGGAACCTACGAGCAGTACTTC. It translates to CASSYALAGTYEQYF.

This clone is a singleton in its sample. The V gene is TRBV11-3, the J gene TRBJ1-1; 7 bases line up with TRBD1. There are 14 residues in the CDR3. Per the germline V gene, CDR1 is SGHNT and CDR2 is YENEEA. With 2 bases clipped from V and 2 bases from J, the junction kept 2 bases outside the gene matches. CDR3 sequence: CASSLQGVNTEAFF. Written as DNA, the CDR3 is TGTGCCAGCAGCTTACAGGGGGTTAACACTGAAGCTTTCTTT.

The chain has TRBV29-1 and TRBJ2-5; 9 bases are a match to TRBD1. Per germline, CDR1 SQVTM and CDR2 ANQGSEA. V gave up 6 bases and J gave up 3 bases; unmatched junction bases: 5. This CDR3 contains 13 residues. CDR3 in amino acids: CSVAGTGKETQYF. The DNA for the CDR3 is TGCAGCGTAGCCGGGACAGGGAAAGAGACCCAGTACTTC.

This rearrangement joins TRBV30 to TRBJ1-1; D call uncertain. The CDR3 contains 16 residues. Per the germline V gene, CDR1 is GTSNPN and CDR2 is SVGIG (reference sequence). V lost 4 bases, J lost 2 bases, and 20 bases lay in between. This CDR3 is CAWTPGEGRGNTEAFF. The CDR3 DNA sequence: TGTGCCTGGACACCAGGAGAAGGACGGGGAAACACTGAAGCTTTCTTT.